These 22 T cell receptor beta chains originate from one sample sequenced in a study of EBV T-cell therapy then PD-1 blockade in nasopharyngeal carcinoma. Their specific antigens are unknown. Treatment indicated: AdE1-LMPpoly-expanded autologous EBV-specific T-cell therapy followed by anti-PD-1 nivolumab. Some clones are missing from TCRdb's copy, which holds only in-frame ones; the method was immunoSEQ multiplex PCR. The table includes 20,000 or so clones, approximately 87% detected once. The sample in question was CD8+ T cells from blood, obtained at approximately day 62 from a patient whose treatment included autologous EBV-specific T cells and nivolumab. These receptors were obtained from a man in his forties or fifties with nasopharyngeal carcinoma.

V usage is TRBV5-1 and J usage is TRBJ2-6, with D uncertain. The germline V and J ends were trimmed by 6 bases and 8 bases, with 9 bases remaining between them. CDR1 is SGHRS, CDR2 YFSETQ, per germline. CDR3 size: 12 residues. DNA for the CDR3: TGCGCCAGCATGGCAGGAACCAACGTCCTGACTTTC. It yields the protein CASMAGTNVLTF.

This clone is categorized as medium-sized (0.01 to 0.1%). CDR3 region: CASSSWANEQFF. The CDR3 DNA sequence: TGTGCCAGCAGCTCTTGGGCCAATGAGCAGTTCTTC. This sequence joins TRBV11-3 and TRBJ2-1, with D uncertain. Per germline, CDR1 SGHNT and CDR2 YENEEA. This CDR3 comprises 12 residues. Trimming pared 4 bases from V and 6 bases from J, leaving 7 bases between. Together with reference TRBV11-3 and TRBJ2-1, the CDR3 gives the full variable domain: EAGVVQSPRYKIIEKKQPVAFWCNPISGHNTLYWYLQNLGQGPELLIRYENEEAVDDSQLPKDRFSAERLKGVDSTLKIQPAELGDSAVYLCASSSWANEQFFGPGTRLTVL.

This sequence joins TRBV6-2 or TRBV6-3 and TRBJ1-5; TRBD1 matches 9 bases. This CDR3 has 16 residues. The J segment lost 8 bases and the V segment lost 2 bases, leaving 10 bases of the junction unmatched. Germline CDR1 is MNHEY and CDR2 is SVGEGT. CDR3 protein: CASSYGVTGGSKPQHF. CDR3 sequence (DNA): TGTGCCAGCAGTTACGGGGTTACAGGGGGCAGCAAGCCCCAGCATTTT.

V gene TRBV4-2 combines with J gene TRBJ2-7, with D maybe TRBD1 (6 bases). There are 13 residues in the CDR3. Germline CDR1 and CDR2: LGHNA and YNFKEQ. V was pared by 4 bases and J by 4 bases, with 11 bases between. The CDR3: CASSPGAGYEQYF. In DNA form, the CDR3 reads TGTGCCAGCAGCCCAGGGGCTGGGTACGAGCAGTACTTC.

V usage is TRBV6-1 and J usage is TRBJ1-6; TRBD1 might be the D (5 bases). V lost 0 bases and J lost 3, with 9 bases in between. Germline lookup yields CDR1 MNHNS and CDR2 SASEGT. This CDR3 spans 16 amino acids. In DNA, the CDR3 is TGTGCCAGCAGTGAAGCAGAGACAGACTATAATTCACCCCTCCACTTT. Protein sequence: CASSEAETDYNSPLHF.

The rearrangement joins TRBV6-5 to TRBJ2-2, with D possibly TRBD1 on 6 matching bases. The V end was cut by 6 bases, the J end by 3 bases, with 11 bases between. Per the germline V gene, CDR1 is MNHEY and CDR2 is SVGAGI. The CDR3 is 14 residues long. CDR3: CASRDSGDTGELFF. As DNA, the CDR3 is TGTGCCAGCAGGGATTCAGGGGACACCGGGGAGCTGTTTTTT.

The J gene is TRBJ2-7, the V gene TRBV9, with D perhaps TRBD1 (5 bases). Trimming took off 4 bases at V and 0 bases at J, with 11 bases between the two ends. This CDR3 region has 14 residues. Germline loops: CDR1 SGDLS, CDR2 YYNGEE. CDR3 DNA: TGTGCCAGCAGCTCTACAGGATACTCCTACGAGCAGTACTTC. It specifies CASSSTGYSYEQYF.

Note on this clone: This specimen includes other DNA sequences encoding the same CDR3. This chain uses TRBV7-2 with TRBJ2-6; D is uncertain. Germline assignment: CDR1 SGHTA and CDR2 FQGNSA. The CDR3 totals 15 residues. V lost 1 base and J 0 bases, leaving 4 bases between the germline ends. CDR3 nucleotide sequence: TGTGCCAGCAGCTTAGACAGCTCTGGGGCCAACGTCCTGACTTTC. Encoded protein: CASSLDSSGANVLTF.

This chain connects TRBV4-1 to TRBJ2-2; no reliable D call. Per the germline V gene, CDR1 is MGHRA and CDR2 is YSYEKL. The V end was cut by 6 bases, the J end by 0 bases, with 5 bases between. The CDR3 has 13 amino acids. As DNA, the CDR3 is TGCGCCAGCAGACCCACGAACACCGGGGAGCTGTTTTTT. Translated: CASRPTNTGELFF.

This clone was found once. The V call is TRBV20-1, the J call TRBJ1-1; the D is unclear. CDR1 and CDR2 from the germline V gene are DFQATT and SNEGSKA (reference sequence). The V gene lost 2 bases and the J gene lost 6 bases, with 7 bases spanning the gap. CDR3 size: 11 residues. The CDR3 sequence: CSARIVSEAFF. Written as DNA, the CDR3 is TGCAGTGCTAGAATTGTGTCTGAAGCTTTCTTT.

The CDR3 sequence is CASSRGGSYNEQFF. DNA for the CDR3: TGTGCCAGCAGTAGGGGCGGCTCCTACAATGAGCAGTTCTTC. The V gene is TRBV27, the J gene TRBJ2-1; a possible D gene is TRBD1 (5 bases). Germline CDR1 and CDR2: MNHEY and SMNVEV (reference sequence). Trimming shortened V by 5 bases and J by 0 bases, and 8 bases separated the two germline ends. This CDR3 is 14 amino acids long.

The rearrangement joins TRBV11-1 to TRBJ1-2, with 7 nucleotides matching TRBD1. This CDR3 comprises 14 residues. V trimming: 1 base; J trimming: 3 bases; junction bases outside the gene matches: 2. The germline gives CDR1 SGHAT, CDR2 FQDESV (reference sequence). Here the CDR3 reads CASSLEGTDYGYTF. The CDR3 DNA reads TGTGCCAGCAGCTTAGAGGGGACAGACTATGGCTACACCTTC.

V gene TRBV6-5 combines with J gene TRBJ1-5; D is possibly TRBD1 (6 bases). Germline V CDR1 and CDR2: MNHEY, SVGAGI. Trimming removed 2 bases from V and 0 bases from J, with 8 bases in between. The CDR3 spans 15 residues. CDR3: CASSYRQDSNQPQHF. The CDR3, as DNA: TGTGCCAGCAGTTACAGACAGGATAGCAATCAGCCCCAGCATTTT.

The chain joins TRBV6-2 or TRBV6-3 to TRBJ2-7; the D gene is possibly TRBD1 (5 bases). V was shortened by 2 bases and J by 3 bases, with 11 bases between the two germline ends. CDR3 length: 14 amino acids. Germline CDR1 reads MNHEY; CDR2 reads SVGEGT. CDR3 in DNA: TGTGCCAGCAGTTACGACCAGGGTGTCTACGAGCAGTACTTC. It codes for CASSYDQGVYEQYF.

The rearrangement links TRBV9 to TRBJ1-5; D gene uncertain. Per germline, CDR1 SGDLS and CDR2 YYNGEE. With 0 bases removed from V and 4 bases from J, the gap between germline ends came to 11 bases. This CDR3 spans 15 amino acids. CDR3 in amino acids: CASSVGGGPNQPQHF. CDR3 nucleotide sequence: TGTGCCAGCAGCGTAGGGGGAGGGCCAAATCAGCCCCAGCATTTT. Complete variable domain (other parts from reference TRBV9 and TRBJ1-5): DSGVTQTPKHLITATGQRVTLRCSPRSGDLSVYWYQQSLDQGLQFLIQYYNGEERAKGNILERFSAQQFPDLHSELNLSSLELGDSALYFCASSVGGGPNQPQHFGDGTRLSIL.

The CDR3 bases are TGTGCCAGCAGCAAAAGCATAGCGGCAGGAGGGGGCTACACCTTC. Its protein is CASSKSIAAGGGYTF. The chain carries TRBV21-1 and TRBJ1-2. TRBV21-1 is a listed pseudogene. This CDR3 is 15 amino acids long.

This sequence joins TRBV4-2 and TRBJ2-7; D ambiguous. The V gene's germline CDR1 is LGHNA and CDR2 YNFKEQ. V was shortened by 0 bases and J by 3 bases, with 0 bases between the two germline ends. CDR3 size: 11 residues. Here the CDR3 reads CASSQDYEQYF. As DNA, the CDR3 is TGTGCCAGCAGCCAAGACTACGAGCAGTACTTC.

The J gene is TRBJ2-1, the V gene TRBV2; D not resolved. The V gene lost 2 bases and the J gene lost 2 bases, with 10 bases spanning the gap. The CDR3 sequence is 15 residues long. Germline values: CDR1 SNHLY, CDR2 FYNNEI. For the CDR3, the DNA is TGTGCCAGCAGTGAATTGTCCCTTACCTACAATGAGCAGTTCTTC. Amino acid sequence: CASSELSLTYNEQFF.

The chain links TRBV29-1 to TRBJ1-1; no definite D call. Germline CDR1 and CDR2: SQVTM and ANQGSEA. There are 12 residues in the CDR3. Trimming removed 7 bases at V and 5 bases at J, with 14 bases between. The chain's CDR3 is CSGHRMGTEAFF. The CDR3 bases are TGCAGCGGCCACCGGATGGGGACTGAAGCTTTCTTT. The full variable domain, in which reference TRBV29-1 and TRBJ1-1 provide the parts outside the CDR3, is SAVISQKPSRDICQRGTSLTIQCQVDSQVTMMFWYRQQPGQSLTLIATANQGSEATYESGFVIDKFPISRPNLTFSTLTVSNMSPEDSSIYLCSGHRMGTEAFFGQGTRLTVV.

This chain connects TRBV5-5 to TRBJ2-3; D is ambiguous. The CDR3 has 11 amino acids. The germline V gene encodes CDR1 SGHKS and CDR2 YYEKEE (reference sequence). The ends were cut back, 4 bases at V and 6 bases at J, with 6 bases in the middle. CDR3 in DNA: TGTGCCAGCAGCCCCCTGGATACGCAGTATTTT. Translated: CASSPLDTQYF.

The chain couples TRBV6-6 to TRBJ2-1; unclear D gene. Germline V CDR1 and CDR2: MNHNY, SVGAGI (reference sequence). V was shortened by 0 bases and J by 7 bases, with 13 bases between the two germline ends. The CDR3 loop spans 15 amino acids. CDR3 sequence (DNA): TGTGCCAGCAGTTACTCGAGGCCGGGCGTTAATGAGCAGTTCTTC. The encoded protein is CASSYSRPGVNEQFF.

Within the sample, this clone is medium-sized. In DNA, the CDR3 is TGTGCCAGCAGTTACGTTGGTGGGGACTACACCTTC. It translates to CASSYVGGDYTF. The V gene is TRBV6-5, the J gene TRBJ1-2; D unresolved. CDR3 length: 12 residues. CDR1 MNHEY and CDR2 SVGAGI come from the germline V gene. Trimming stripped 2 bases from V and 10 bases from J, with 11 bases between.